This T cell receptor (beta chain) emerged from a study of T cell responses to AZD1222 COVID-19 vaccine. CDR3 length equals 14 residues. V was cut by 6 bases and J by 1 base, with 12 bases left in between. Germline lookup yields CDR1 KGHSH and CDR2 LQKENI. Generated by immunoSEQ multiplex PCR, the TCRdb table keeps only in-frame clones and is missing some. The sample yields around 130,000 clones, around nine tenths seen once. Remarks on this clone: Its matching antigen is unknown.

Study results and limitations: With dominance at 160-218 and 743-854, vaccine-associated CD4 TCRs spanned spike.

The TCR originated in an adult who received the AZD1222 COVID-19 vaccine. The chain combines TRBV18 with TRBJ1-1; unclear D gene. The sequencing here drew on peripheral blood, taken 28 days after the second AZD1222 dose. CDR3 residues: CASSPGLTNTEAFF. CDR3 sequence (DNA): TGTGCCAGCTCGCCAGGACTCACGAACACTGAAGCTTTCTTT.